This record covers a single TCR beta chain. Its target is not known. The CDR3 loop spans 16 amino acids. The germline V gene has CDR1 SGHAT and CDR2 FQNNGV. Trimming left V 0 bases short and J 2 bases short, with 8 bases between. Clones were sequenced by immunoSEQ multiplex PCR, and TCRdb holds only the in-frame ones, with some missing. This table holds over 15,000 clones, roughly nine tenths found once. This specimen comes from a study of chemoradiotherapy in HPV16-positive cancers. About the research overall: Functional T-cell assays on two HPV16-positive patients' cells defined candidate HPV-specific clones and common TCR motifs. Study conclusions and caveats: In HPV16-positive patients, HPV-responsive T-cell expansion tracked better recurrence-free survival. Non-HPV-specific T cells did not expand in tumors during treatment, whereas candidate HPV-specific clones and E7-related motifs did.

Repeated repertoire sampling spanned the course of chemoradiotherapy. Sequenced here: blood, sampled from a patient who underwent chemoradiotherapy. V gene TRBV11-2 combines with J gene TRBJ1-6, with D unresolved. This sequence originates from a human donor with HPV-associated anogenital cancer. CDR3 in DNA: TGTGCCAGCAGCTTAGAGGTGGGCACCTATAATTCACCCCTCCACTTT. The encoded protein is CASSLEVGTYNSPLHF.